A single TCR beta chain is shown here with its context. One end of the junction does not line up with germline, which may come from a read error. The data derive from a study of long-term antiretroviral therapy in people with HIV. It was version v3.0 of the immunoSEQ assay that was run at survey level. Sequencing set out to capture about 35,000-55,000 T-cell genomes per sample. TCRdb's copy holds only in-frame clones and misses some; the assay was immunoSEQ multiplex PCR. The profile shows tens of thousands of clones, roughly four fifths of them singletons. Germline V gene data show CDR1 as SSHAT and CDR2 as FNYEAQ (reference sequence). CDR3 length: 13 residues.

The clonotype was recovered from a man between 45 and 60 years old with HIV. The genes are TRBV7-7 and TRBJ2-5; 7 bases line up with TRBD1. The source material was unsorted PBMCs, sampled 0.4 years after starting antiretroviral therapy. CDR3 sequence: CASSPGTAETQYF. CDR3 bases: TGTGCTAGCAGCCCTGGGACAGCAGAGACCCAGTACTTC.